The clone carrying this TCR beta chain has a handful of counts. This sample was taken from a study of T-cell memory formation after mild COVID-19. In the study overall: Among the donors, TCR clusters were largely specific to each donor.

Amplification by 5'RACE using constant-segment primers produced TCR alpha and TCR beta cDNA libraries that carried sample barcodes and UMIs. TCRdb reprocessed the 5' RACE reads via MiXCR and lists one record per CDR3 protein. The sample consists of around 220,000 distinct CDR3 sequences, roughly 15% of them appearing once. The CDR3 covers 14 residues. CDR1 and CDR2 from the germline V gene are SQVTM and ANQGSEA. With V trimmed by 6 bases and J by 2 bases, 7 bases remained unmatched. This chain uses TRBV29-1 with TRBJ1-5; 7 nucleotides line up with TRBD1. The source is a man younger than 30 who had mild COVID-19 (a few samples of this study predate the infection). Cell type and time point are not known. Sample: PBMCs or a T cell subset sorted from them (not recorded which). In DNA, the CDR3 is TGCAGCGTAGCGACAGGGCCAGGCAATCAGCCCCAGCATTTT. Translated: CSVATGPGNQPQHF.